The 10 T cell receptor beta chains below were found in one sample sequenced in a study of blood T cell repertoires in COVID-19. Only in-frame clones appear in the TCRdb table, and some are missing; sequencing was by immunoSEQ multiplex PCR. The sample contains tens of thousands of clones, 79% of which appear only once. The sample consisted of peripheral blood. These receptors all come from a man in his fifties or sixties with acute or convalescent COVID-19.

This clone was observed a few times. CDR3 nucleotide sequence: TGTGCCAGCAGTTTAGGGGACAGCCGAGGGGGGAAGCAGTACTTC. The encoded protein is CASSLGDSRGGKQYF. The V gene is TRBV28, the J gene TRBJ2-7, with D maybe TRBD1 (7 bases). The ends were cut back, 2 bases at V and 8 bases at J, with 19 bases in the middle. Germline lookup yields CDR1 MDHEN and CDR2 SYDVKM. The CDR3 length is 15 residues.

The genes are TRBV28 and TRBJ1-2; D ambiguous. In germline, CDR1 is MDHEN, CDR2 SYDVKM. The CDR3 length is 12 residues. V was shortened by 6 bases and J by 5 bases, with 10 bases between the two germline ends. The CDR3 nucleotides read TGTGCCAGCAGCTCCCAGCGATATGGCTACACCTTC. It specifies CASSSQRYGYTF.

The rearrangement uses TRBV5-1 and TRBJ2-6, with a possible D match to TRBD2 (6 bases). Germline V CDR1 and CDR2: SGHRS, YFSETQ. Trimming removed 8 bases from V and 0 bases from J, with 12 bases in between. There are 15 residues in the CDR3. The CDR3 sequence: CASQHGGSGANVLTF. DNA of the CDR3: TGCGCCAGTCAACACGGGGGCTCTGGGGCCAACGTCCTGACTTTC.

A single count supports this clone. V gene TRBV30 combines with J gene TRBJ2-1; D is perhaps TRBD1 (6 bases). Looked up from germline, CDR1 is GTSNPN and CDR2 is SVGIG (reference sequence). Trimming stripped 4 bases from V and 6 bases from J, with 7 bases between. CDR3 length: 11 amino acids. The CDR3 DNA reads TGTGCCTGGACGGACAGCAATGAGCAGTTCTTC. Amino acids: CAWTDSNEQFF. Variable domain in full (rest from reference TRBV30 and TRBJ2-1): SQTIHQWPATLVQPVGSPLSLECTVEGTSNPNLYWYRQAAGRGLQLLFYSVGIGQISSEVPQNLSASRPQDRQFILSSKKLLLSDSGFYLCAWTDSNEQFFGPGTRLTVL.

J is TRBJ1-5 and V is TRBV7-2; D is perhaps TRBD1 (5 bases). Germline V lookup: CDR1 SGHTA, CDR2 FQGNSA. Trimming left V 3 bases short and J 2 bases short, with 11 bases between. This CDR3 is 15 amino acids long. CDR3 loop: CASSFWQGGNQPQHF. As DNA, the CDR3 is TGTGCCAGCAGCTTTTGGCAGGGTGGCAATCAGCCCCAGCATTTT.

This chain links TRBV7-2 with TRBJ2-5; maybe TRBD1 (5 bases). CDR1 and CDR2 (germline): SGHTA, FQGNSA. V lost 6 bases, J lost 5 bases, and 19 bases lay in between. The CDR3 consists of 15 residues. CDR3 coding DNA: TGTGCCAGCAGAGCCGACAGCTCCTGGCGGGAGACCCAGTACTTC. Protein product: CASRADSSWRETQYF.

V gene TRBV7-6 combines with J gene TRBJ2-7; 9 bases map to TRBD2. The germline V gene has CDR1 SGHVS and CDR2 FNYEAQ. This CDR3 region has 15 residues. V lost 2 bases, J lost 1 base, and 3 bases stayed unmatched. This CDR3 is CASSLTSGFSYEQYF. The CDR3 DNA reads as TGTGCCAGCAGCTTAACTAGCGGGTTTTCCTACGAGCAGTACTTC.

The chain links TRBV7-2 to TRBJ1-4; D remains unclear. CDR1 and CDR2 from the germline V gene are SGHTA and FQGNSA. This CDR3 contains 13 residues. Trimming shortened V by 1 base and J by 10 bases, and 10 bases separated the two germline ends. The DNA for the CDR3 is TGTGCCAGCAGCTTAGAGGTCCGGGGAAAACTGTTTTTT. It encodes CASSLEVRGKLFF.

This sequence joins TRBV28 and TRBJ1-2; D is uncertain. V lost 7 bases, J lost 0 bases, and 18 bases lay in between. The CDR3 has 16 residues. The germline V gene encodes CDR1 MDHEN and CDR2 SYDVKM. The CDR3 protein is CASIHAQARANYGYTF. CDR3 in DNA: TGTGCCAGCATCCATGCCCAGGCCCGAGCTAACTATGGCTACACCTTC.

The rearrangement links TRBV25-1 to TRBJ1-1, with TRBD1 matching 7 bases. V dropped 3 bases and J dropped 1; count of bases not matched to a gene: 5. CDR1 is MGHDK, CDR2 SYGVNS, per germline. The CDR3 spans 15 residues. The CDR3: CASSDPRTGNTEAFF. The CDR3 DNA is TGTGCCAGCAGTGACCCTCGGACAGGGAACACTGAAGCTTTCTTT.